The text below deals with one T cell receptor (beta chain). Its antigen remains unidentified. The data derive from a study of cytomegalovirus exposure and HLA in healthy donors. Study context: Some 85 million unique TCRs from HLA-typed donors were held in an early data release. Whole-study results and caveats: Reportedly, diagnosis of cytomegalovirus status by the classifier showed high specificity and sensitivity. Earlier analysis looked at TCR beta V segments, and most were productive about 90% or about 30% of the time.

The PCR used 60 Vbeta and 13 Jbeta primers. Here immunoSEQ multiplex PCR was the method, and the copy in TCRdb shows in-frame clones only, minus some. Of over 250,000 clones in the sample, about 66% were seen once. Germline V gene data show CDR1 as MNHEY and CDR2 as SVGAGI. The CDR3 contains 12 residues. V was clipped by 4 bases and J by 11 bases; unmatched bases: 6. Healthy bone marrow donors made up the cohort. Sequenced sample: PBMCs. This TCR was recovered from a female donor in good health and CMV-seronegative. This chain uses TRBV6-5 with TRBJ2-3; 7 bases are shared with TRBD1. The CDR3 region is CASSLQGSGQYF. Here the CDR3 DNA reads TGTGCCAGCAGTTTACAGGGGAGTGGGCAGTATTTT.